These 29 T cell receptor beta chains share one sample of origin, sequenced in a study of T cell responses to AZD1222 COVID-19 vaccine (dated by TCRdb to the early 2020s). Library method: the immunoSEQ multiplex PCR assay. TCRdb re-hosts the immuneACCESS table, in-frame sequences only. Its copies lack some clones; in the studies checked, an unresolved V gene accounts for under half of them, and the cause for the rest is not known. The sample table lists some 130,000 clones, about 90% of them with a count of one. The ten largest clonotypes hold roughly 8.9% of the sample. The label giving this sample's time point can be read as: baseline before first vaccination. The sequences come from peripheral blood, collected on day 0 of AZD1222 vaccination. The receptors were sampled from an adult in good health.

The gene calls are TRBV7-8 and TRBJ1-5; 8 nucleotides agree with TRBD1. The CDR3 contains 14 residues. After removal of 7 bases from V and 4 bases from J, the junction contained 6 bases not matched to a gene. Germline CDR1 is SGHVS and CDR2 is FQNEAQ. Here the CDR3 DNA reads TGTGCCAGCACGTCCGGGGACAGGAATCAGCCCCAGCATTTT. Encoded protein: CASTSGDRNQPQHF.

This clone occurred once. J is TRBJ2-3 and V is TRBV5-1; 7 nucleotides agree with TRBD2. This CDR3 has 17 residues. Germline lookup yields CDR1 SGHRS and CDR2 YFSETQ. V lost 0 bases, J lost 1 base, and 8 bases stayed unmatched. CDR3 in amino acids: CASSLAAGDSRTDTQYF. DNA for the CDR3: TGCGCCAGCAGCTTGGCGGCGGGAGATTCTCGCACAGATACGCAGTATTTT.

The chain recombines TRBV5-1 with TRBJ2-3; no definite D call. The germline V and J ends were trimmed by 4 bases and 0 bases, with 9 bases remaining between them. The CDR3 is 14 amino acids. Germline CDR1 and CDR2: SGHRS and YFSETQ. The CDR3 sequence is CASSRPDSTDTQYF. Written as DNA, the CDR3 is TGCGCCAGCAGCCGGCCGGACAGCACAGATACGCAGTATTTT.

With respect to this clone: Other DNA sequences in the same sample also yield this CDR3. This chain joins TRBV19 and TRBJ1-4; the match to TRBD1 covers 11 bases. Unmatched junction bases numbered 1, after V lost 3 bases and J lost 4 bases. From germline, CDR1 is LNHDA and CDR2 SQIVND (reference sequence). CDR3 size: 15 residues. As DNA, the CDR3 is TGTGCCAGTAGTATCGGGACAGGGGGTAATGAAAAACTGTTTTTT. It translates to CASSIGTGGNEKLFF.

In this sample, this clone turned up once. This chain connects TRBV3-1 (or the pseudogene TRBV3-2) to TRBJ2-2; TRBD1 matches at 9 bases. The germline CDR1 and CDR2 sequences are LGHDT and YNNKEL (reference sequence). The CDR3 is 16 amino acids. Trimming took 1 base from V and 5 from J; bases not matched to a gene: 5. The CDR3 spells CASSQVGTGRTGELFF. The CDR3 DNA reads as TGTGCCAGCAGCCAAGTTGGGACAGGGAGGACCGGGGAGCTGTTTTTT.

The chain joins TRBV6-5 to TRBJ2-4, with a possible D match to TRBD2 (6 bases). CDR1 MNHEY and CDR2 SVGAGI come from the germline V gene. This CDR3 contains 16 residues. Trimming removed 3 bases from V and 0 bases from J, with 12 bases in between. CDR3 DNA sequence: TGTGCCAGCAGTTATCGAACTAGCTTAGCCAAAAACATTCAGTACTTC. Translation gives CASSYRTSLAKNIQYF.

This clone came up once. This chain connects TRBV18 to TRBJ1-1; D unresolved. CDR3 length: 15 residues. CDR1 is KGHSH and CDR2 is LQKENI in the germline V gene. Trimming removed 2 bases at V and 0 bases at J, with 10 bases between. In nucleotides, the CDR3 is TGTGCCAGCTCACCATGGGAGACCTTGAACACTGAAGCTTTCTTT. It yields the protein CASSPWETLNTEAFF.

Written as DNA, the CDR3 is TGTGCCAGCAGCTTGTCGGGGCATAGCAATCAGCCCCAGCATTTT. Its translation: CASSLSGHSNQPQHF. The V gene is TRBV5-8, the J gene TRBJ1-5; D is possibly TRBD1 (5 bases). In germline, CDR1 is SGHTS, CDR2 YDEGEE. The CDR3 is 15 residues long. Trimming stripped 1 base from V and 0 bases from J, with 8 bases between.

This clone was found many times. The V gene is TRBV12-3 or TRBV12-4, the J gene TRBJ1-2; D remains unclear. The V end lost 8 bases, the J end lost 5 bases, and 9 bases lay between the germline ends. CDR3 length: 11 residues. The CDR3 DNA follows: TGTGCCAGCTCAGCGGGGTATGGCTACACCTTC. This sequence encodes CASSAGYGYTF.

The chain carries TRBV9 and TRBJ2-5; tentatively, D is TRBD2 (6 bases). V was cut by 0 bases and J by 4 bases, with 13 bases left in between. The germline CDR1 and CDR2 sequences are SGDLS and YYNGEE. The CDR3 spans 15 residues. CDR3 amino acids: CASSVAAQGGETQYF. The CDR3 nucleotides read TGTGCCAGCAGCGTAGCGGCCCAGGGAGGAGAGACCCAGTACTTC.

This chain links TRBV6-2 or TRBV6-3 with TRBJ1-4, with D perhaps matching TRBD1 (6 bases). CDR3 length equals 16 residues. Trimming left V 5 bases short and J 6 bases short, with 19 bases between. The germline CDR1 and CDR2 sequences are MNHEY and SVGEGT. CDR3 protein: CASSNPTGQDYEKLFF. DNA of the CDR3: TGTGCCAGCAGTAACCCGACAGGACAAGACTATGAAAAACTGTTTTTT.

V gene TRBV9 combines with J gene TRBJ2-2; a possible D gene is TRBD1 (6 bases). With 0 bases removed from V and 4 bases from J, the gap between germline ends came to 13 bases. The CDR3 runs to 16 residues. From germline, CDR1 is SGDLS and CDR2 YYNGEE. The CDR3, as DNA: TGTGCCAGCAGCGTAGGGGTGGGGGCGAGCACCGGGGAGCTGTTTTTT. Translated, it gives CASSVGVGASTGELFF. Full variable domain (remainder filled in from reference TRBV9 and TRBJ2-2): DSGVTQTPKHLITATGQRVTLRCSPRSGDLSVYWYQQSLDQGLQFLIQYYNGEERAKGNILERFSAQQFPDLHSELNLSSLELGDSALYFCASSVGVGASTGELFFGEGSRLTVL.

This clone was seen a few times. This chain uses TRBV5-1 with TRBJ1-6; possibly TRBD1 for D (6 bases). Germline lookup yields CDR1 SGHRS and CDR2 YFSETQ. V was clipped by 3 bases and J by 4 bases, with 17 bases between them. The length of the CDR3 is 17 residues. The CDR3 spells CASSSGQPLSYNSPLHF. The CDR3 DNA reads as TGCGCCAGCAGCTCCGGACAGCCTTTGAGTTATAATTCACCCCTCCACTTT.

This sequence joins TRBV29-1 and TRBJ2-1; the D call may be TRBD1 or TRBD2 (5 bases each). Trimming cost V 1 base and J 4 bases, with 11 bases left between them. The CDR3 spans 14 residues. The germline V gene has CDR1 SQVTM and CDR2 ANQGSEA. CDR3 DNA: TGCAGCGTTGAAGGGGGGAGACAGTACAATGAGCAGTTCTTC. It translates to CSVEGGRQYNEQFF.

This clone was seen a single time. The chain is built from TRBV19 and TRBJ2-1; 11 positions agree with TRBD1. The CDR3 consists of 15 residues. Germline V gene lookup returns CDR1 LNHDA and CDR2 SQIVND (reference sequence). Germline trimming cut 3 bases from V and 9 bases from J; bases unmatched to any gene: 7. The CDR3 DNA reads TGTGCCAGTAGTATCGGACAGGGGGCAGGGGCTGAGCAGTTCTTC. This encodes CASSIGQGAGAEQFF.

Here the CDR3 reads CASSYSKGNGYTF. The CDR3 nucleotides are TGTGCCAGCAGTTACTCGAAGGGTAATGGCTACACCTTC. The chain joins TRBV6-5 to TRBJ1-2; D not resolved. The CDR3 totals 13 residues. With 0 bases removed from V and 6 bases from J, the gap between germline ends came to 8 bases. The germline V gene encodes CDR1 MNHEY and CDR2 SVGAGI.

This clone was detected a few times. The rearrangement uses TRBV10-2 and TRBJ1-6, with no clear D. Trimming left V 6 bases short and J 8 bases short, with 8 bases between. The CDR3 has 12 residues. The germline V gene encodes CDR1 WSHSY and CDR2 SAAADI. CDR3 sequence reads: CASSRGDSPLHF. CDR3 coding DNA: TGCGCCAGCAGCCGGGGAGATTCACCCCTCCACTTT.

The CDR3 is CASSPTTEANYGYTF. CDR3 coding DNA: TGTGCCAGCAGCCCGACGACAGAAGCTAACTATGGCTACACCTTC. The V and J genes are TRBV9 and TRBJ1-2, with D possibly matching TRBD1 (5 bases). The CDR3 has 15 amino acids. V lost 4 bases to trimming and J lost 0 bases, with 13 bases between them. Germline CDR1 SGDLS, CDR2 YYNGEE.

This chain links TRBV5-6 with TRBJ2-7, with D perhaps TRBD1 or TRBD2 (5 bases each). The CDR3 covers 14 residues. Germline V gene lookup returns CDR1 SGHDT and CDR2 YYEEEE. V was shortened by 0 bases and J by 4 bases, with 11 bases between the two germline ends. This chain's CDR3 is CASSLGAGAYEQYF. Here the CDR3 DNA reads TGTGCCAGCAGCTTGGGGGCCGGGGCGTACGAGCAGTACTTC.

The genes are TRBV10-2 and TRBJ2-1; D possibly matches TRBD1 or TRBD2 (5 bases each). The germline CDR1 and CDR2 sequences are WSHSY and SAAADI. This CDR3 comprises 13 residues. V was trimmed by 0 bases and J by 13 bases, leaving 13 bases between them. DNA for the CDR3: TGCGCCAGCAGTGAGTCGAGGGGAATGATTCAGTTCTTC. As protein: CASSESRGMIQFF.

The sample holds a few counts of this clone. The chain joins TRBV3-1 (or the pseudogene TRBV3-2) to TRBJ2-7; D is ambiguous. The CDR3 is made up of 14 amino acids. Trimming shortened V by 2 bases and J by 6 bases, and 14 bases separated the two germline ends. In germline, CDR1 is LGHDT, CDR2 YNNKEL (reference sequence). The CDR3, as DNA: TGTGCCAGCAGCCAACCCTGGGCCTCGGGCGAGCAGTACTTC. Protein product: CASSQPWASGEQYF.

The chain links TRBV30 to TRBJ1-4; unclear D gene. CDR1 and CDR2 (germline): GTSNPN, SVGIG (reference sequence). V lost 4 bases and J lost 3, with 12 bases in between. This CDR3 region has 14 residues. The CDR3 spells CAWKDAGSNEKLFF. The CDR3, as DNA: TGTGCCTGGAAGGATGCGGGGTCTAATGAAAAACTGTTTTTT.

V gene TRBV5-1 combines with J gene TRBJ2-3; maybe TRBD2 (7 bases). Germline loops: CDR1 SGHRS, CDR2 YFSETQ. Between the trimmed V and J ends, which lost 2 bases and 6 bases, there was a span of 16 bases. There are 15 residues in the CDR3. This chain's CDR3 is CASSLGGANGDTQYF. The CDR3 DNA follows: TGCGCCAGCAGCTTAGGGGGGGCCAATGGTGATACGCAGTATTTT. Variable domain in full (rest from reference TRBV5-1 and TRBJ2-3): KAGVTQTPRYLIKTRGQQVTLSCSPISGHRSVSWYQQTPGQGLQFLFEYFSETQRNKGNFPGRFSGRQFSNSRSEMNVSTLELGDSALYLCASSLGGANGDTQYFGPGTRLTVL.

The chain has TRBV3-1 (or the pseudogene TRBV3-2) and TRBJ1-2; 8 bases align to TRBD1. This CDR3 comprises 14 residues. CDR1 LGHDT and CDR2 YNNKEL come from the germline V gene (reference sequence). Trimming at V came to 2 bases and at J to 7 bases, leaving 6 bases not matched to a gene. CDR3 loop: CASSQISGGSGYTF. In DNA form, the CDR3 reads TGTGCCAGCAGCCAAATCTCAGGGGGCTCTGGCTACACCTTC.

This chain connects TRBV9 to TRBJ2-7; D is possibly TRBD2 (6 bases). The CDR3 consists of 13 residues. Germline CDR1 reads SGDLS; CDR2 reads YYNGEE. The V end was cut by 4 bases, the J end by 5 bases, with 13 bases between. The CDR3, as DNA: TGTGCCAGCAGCCCCGCGGGATTCAACGAGCAGTACTTC. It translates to CASSPAGFNEQYF.

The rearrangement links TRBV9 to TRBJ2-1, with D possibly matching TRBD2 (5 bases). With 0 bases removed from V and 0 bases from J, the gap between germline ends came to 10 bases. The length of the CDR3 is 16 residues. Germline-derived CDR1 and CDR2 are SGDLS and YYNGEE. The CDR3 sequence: CASSVVTGSSYNEQFF. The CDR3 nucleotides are TGTGCCAGCAGCGTAGTAACTGGGAGCTCCTACAATGAGCAGTTCTTC.

In nucleotides, the CDR3 is TGTGCCAGCAGCCCCCGAGTTCTGAACACTGAAGCTTTCTTT. This sequence encodes CASSPRVLNTEAFF. This chain connects TRBV5-4 to TRBJ1-1; no clear D. The CDR3 is made up of 14 amino acids. Germline CDR1 reads SGHNT; CDR2 reads YYREEE (reference sequence). Trimming shortened V by 4 bases and J by 0 bases, and 10 bases separated the two germline ends.

The CDR3 bases are TGTGCCAGCAGTCTCTGGACAGGGGGCTTACGGGGCTACACCTTC. Protein: CASSLWTGGLRGYTF. This chain uses TRBV28 with TRBJ1-2; the match to TRBD1 covers 11 bases. The CDR3 loop spans 15 amino acids. Germline CDR1 reads MDHEN; CDR2 reads SYDVKM. The J segment lost 8 bases and the V segment lost 5 bases, leaving 10 bases of the junction unmatched.

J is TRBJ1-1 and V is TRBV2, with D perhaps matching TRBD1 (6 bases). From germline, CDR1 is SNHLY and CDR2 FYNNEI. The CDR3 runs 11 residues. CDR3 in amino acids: CERGASTEAFF. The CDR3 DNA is TGTGAAAGGGGGGCTTCCACTGAAGCTTTCTTT.